This T cell receptor (beta chain) appears in the sequencing data of a study of tumor T cells in aggressive B-cell lymphoma. Sequencing was performed with immunoSEQ multiplex PCR; in TCRdb, only in-frame clones are kept and a portion is missing. This table has a few thousand clones, 90% to 95% appearing once. The trim removed 3 bases at V and 11 bases at J, leaving 10 bases unmatched. Germline CDR1 is SQVTM and CDR2 is ANQGSEA. This CDR3 comprises 14 residues. The receptor comes from an adult with diffuse large B cell lymphoma. Source material: tumor tissue. This chain links TRBV29-1 with TRBJ1-1, with 12 bases fitting TRBD1. This chain's CDR3 is CSVDSGTGGRGAFF. The CDR3 DNA follows: TGCAGCGTTGACTCCGGGACAGGGGGCCGAGGCGCTTTCTTT.